Listed below are T cell receptor beta chains from one sample, sequenced in a study of T cells in localized non-small cell lung cancer. The table came from immunoSEQ multiplex PCR; TCRdb's copy has only in-frame clones and leaves some out. The sample lists about 1,500 clones; roughly two fifths were seen once. Sample: lung tumor tissue, taken before any cancer treatment. These receptors came from an older female donor with stage II lung adenocarcinoma. Both conserved end residues are part of each CDR3. The order of the fields is V gene, J gene, clone size, D gene, CDR3 length, CDR3 protein, CDR3 DNA. D genes are given only for firm matches. Part of the rows lack a size; the others show once, few, many or a class for expanded clones.

V: TRBV6-8
J: TRBJ1-4
size: medium-sized
D: .
length: 15
CDR3: CASSYSGETNEKLFF
DNA: TGTGCCAGCAGTTACTCAGGGGAGACTAATGAAAAACTGTTTTTT

V: TRBV29-1
J: TRBJ2-1
size: .
D: TRBD1
length: 15
CDR3: CSVERRDRGYNEQFF
DNA: TGCAGCGTTGAGCGGAGAGACAGGGGCTACAATGAGCAGTTCTTC

V: TRBV19
J: TRBJ2-2
size: .
D: .
length: 13
CDR3: CASSVASTGELFF
DNA: TGTGCCAGTAGTGTCGCTTCCACCGGGGAGCTGTTTTTT

V: TRBV9
J: TRBJ2-3
size: .
D: .
length: 14
CDR3: CASSVSGATDTQYF
DNA: TGTGCCAGCAGCGTGTCGGGGGCCACAGATACGCAGTATTTT

V: TRBV28
J: TRBJ2-2
size: .
D: TRBD1
length: 14
CDR3: CASNRGANTGELFF
DNA: TGTGCCAGCAACAGGGGCGCGAACACCGGGGAGCTGTTTTTT

V: TRBV28
J: TRBJ2-5
size: .
D: .
length: 15
CDR3: CASNSRRGLRETQYF
DNA: TGTGCCAGTAACTCTAGGAGGGGGCTGCGGGAGACCCAGTACTTC

V: TRBV1
J: TRBJ1-4
size: .
D: .
length: 15
CDR3: CASSLTGSTNEKLFF
DNA: TGCGCCAGCAGCCTTACAGGATCAACTAATGAAAAACTGTTTTTT

V: TRBV4-1
J: TRBJ1-5
size: few
D: .
length: 15
CDR3: CASSQELGERQPQHF
DNA: TGCGCCAGCAGCCAAGAATTGGGGGAGAGACAGCCCCAGCATTTT

V: TRBV15
J: TRBJ1-3
size: .
D: TRBD1
length: 18
CDR3: CATSGTTGGKLGGNTIYF
DNA: TGTGCCACCAGCGGTACGACAGGGGGCAAGCTAGGCGGAAACACCATATATTTT

V: TRBV28
J: TRBJ1-2
size: few
D: TRBD1
length: 17
CDR3: CASSLWGQGMAKYGYTF
DNA: TGTGCCAGCAGTTTATGGGGACAGGGGATGGCTAAGTATGGCTACACCTTC

V: TRBV10-1
J: TRBJ2-3
size: .
D: .
length: 11
CDR3: CASSSTDTQYF
DNA: TGCGCCAGCAGTTCTACAGATACGCAGTATTTT

V: TRBV4-1
J: TRBJ2-1
size: .
D: .
length: 13
CDR3: CASSQDFGDEQFF
DNA: TGCGCCAGCAGCCAAGATTTCGGGGATGAGCAGTTCTTC

V: TRBV11-3
J: TRBJ2-1
size: few
D: TRBD2
length: 14
CDR3: CASSLGTSGIEQFF
DNA: TGTGCCAGCAGCTTAGGGACTAGCGGCATCGAGCAGTTCTTC

V: TRBV5-1
J: TRBJ2-2
size: .
D: .
length: 15
CDR3: CASSLESGSAGELFF
DNA: TGCGCCAGCAGCTTGGAATCAGGGTCCGCCGGGGAGCTGTTTTTT

V: TRBV19
J: TRBJ1-1
size: .
D: .
length: 11
CDR3: CASSRGVEAFF
DNA: TGTGCCAGTAGCCGGGGAGTTGAAGCTTTCTTT

V: TRBV11-3
J: TRBJ2-7
size: few
D: .
length: 14
CDR3: CASSLGGQGYEQYF
DNA: TGTGCCAGCAGCCTCGGGGGGCAGGGCTACGAGCAGTACTTC

V: TRBV28
J: TRBJ1-5
size: .
D: .
length: 13
CDR3: CASSLRVYQPQHF
DNA: TGTGCCAGCAGTTTGAGGGTTTATCAGCCCCAGCATTTT

V: TRBV6-8
J: TRBJ1-6
size: .
D: .
length: 12
CDR3: CASSTPNSPLHF
DNA: TGTGCCAGCAGTACCCCGAACTCACCCCTCCACTTT

V: TRBV6-8
J: TRBJ2-2
size: .
D: TRBD1
length: 14
CDR3: CASSRTGGYGELFF
DNA: TGTGCCAGCAGTCGGACAGGGGGCTATGGGGAGCTGTTTTTT

V: TRBV2
J: TRBJ2-1
size: few
D: .
length: 15
CDR3: CASKGGTRDFNEQFF
DNA: TGTGCCAGCAAGGGAGGGACAAGGGATTTCAATGAGCAGTTCTTC

V: TRBV6-8
J: TRBJ2-6
size: .
D: .
length: 18
CDR3: CASSTRTAAYSGANVLTF
DNA: TGTGCCAGCAGCACCAGGACAGCGGCCTACTCTGGGGCCAACGTCCTGACTTTC

V: TRBV10-3
J: TRBJ2-7
size: .
D: TRBD1
length: 14
CDR3: CAISESNDRGEQYF
DNA: TGTGCCATCAGTGAATCAAACGACAGGGGTGAGCAGTACTTC

V: TRBV30
J: TRBJ2-3
size: large
D: TRBD2
length: 14
CDR3: CALLAGEITDTQYF
DNA: TGTGCCTTACTAGCGGGGGAAATCACAGATACGCAGTATTTT

V: TRBV19
J: TRBJ2-3
size: few
D: TRBD1
length: 14
CDR3: CASSWTGAGDTQYF
DNA: TGTGCCAGTAGCTGGACAGGGGCGGGAGATACGCAGTATTTT

V: TRBV11-3
J: TRBJ2-5
size: few
D: .
length: 15
CDR3: CVSSRGGVGQETQYF
DNA: TGTGTCAGCAGCCGGGGTGGGGTGGGACAAGAGACCCAGTACTTC

V: TRBV6-8
J: TRBJ2-7
size: few
D: .
length: 18
CDR3: CASSRQLPRGQLSYEQYF
DNA: TGTGCCAGCAGCCGACAGTTACCTCGGGGACAACTCTCCTACGAGCAGTACTTC

V: TRBV15
J: TRBJ2-1
size: .
D: TRBD2
length: 16
CDR3: CATSRHSGGGYNEQFF
DNA: TGTGCCACCAGCAGGCATAGCGGGGGGGGATACAATGAGCAGTTCTTC

V: TRBV30
J: TRBJ2-7
size: few
D: .
length: 12
CDR3: CAWSQGAYEQYF
DNA: TGTGCCTGGAGTCAAGGAGCCTACGAGCAGTACTTC

V: TRBV19
J: TRBJ1-1
size: .
D: .
length: 15
CDR3: CASNGGPPLNTEAFF
DNA: TGTGCCAGTAACGGAGGGCCGCCCTTGAACACTGAAGCTTTCTTT

V: TRBV28
J: TRBJ2-7
size: .
D: TRBD1
length: 14
CDR3: CASRISGTGYEQYF
DNA: TGTGCCAGCAGGATCTCCGGGACAGGCTACGAGCAGTACTTC

V: TRBV9
J: TRBJ2-5
size: .
D: .
length: 17
CDR3: CASSVEGTGSLGETQYF
DNA: TGTGCCAGCAGCGTAGAAGGGACGGGGTCTCTTGGGGAGACCCAGTACTTC

V: TRBV5-1
J: TRBJ2-5
size: .
D: .
length: 15
CDR3: CASSLESGYRETQYF
DNA: TGCGCCAGCAGCTTGGAGTCAGGGTACCGGGAGACCCAGTACTTC

V: TRBV10-3
J: TRBJ2-5
size: .
D: TRBD1
length: 14
CDR3: CAISESTGVKTQYF
DNA: TGTGCCATCAGTGAGTCGACAGGGGTTAAGACCCAGTACTTC

V: TRBV10-3
J: TRBJ1-5
size: medium-sized
D: .
length: 14
CDR3: CAISESWWNQPQHF
DNA: TGTGCCATCAGTGAGTCGTGGTGGAATCAGCCCCAGCATTTT

V: TRBV11-3
J: TRBJ1-4
size: .
D: .
length: 17
CDR3: CASSLVSAGGIGEKLFF
DNA: TGTGCCAGCAGCTTAGTGTCCGCCGGGGGGATTGGTGAAAAACTGTTTTTT

V: TRBV30
J: TRBJ1-5
size: .
D: .
length: 13
CDR3: CAWSGQFNQPQHF
DNA: TGTGCCTGGAGTGGACAGTTCAATCAGCCCCAGCATTTT

V: TRBV29-1
J: TRBJ2-1
size: .
D: .
length: 15
CDR3: CSVELGSGSYNEQFF
DNA: TGCAGCGTTGAATTGGGATCTGGCTCCTACAATGAGCAGTTCTTC

V: TRBV30
J: TRBJ2-1
size: .
D: .
length: 16
CDR3: CAWSHPLRSSYNEQFF
DNA: TGTGCCTGGAGTCATCCGCTACGGAGCTCCTACAATGAGCAGTTCTTC

V: TRBV11-3
J: TRBJ1-6
size: few
D: TRBD1
length: 15
CDR3: CASSGTGLYNSPLHF
DNA: TGTGCCAGCAGCGGGACAGGACTTTATAATTCACCCCTCCACTTT

V: TRBV10-1
J: TRBJ1-2
size: .
D: TRBD1
length: 13
CDR3: CASSRDSDNGYTF
DNA: TGCGCCAGCAGCCGGGACAGCGACAATGGCTACACCTTC

V: TRBV12-2
J: TRBJ2-5
size: .
D: .
length: 14
CDR3: CALRGIGGQETQYF
DNA: TGTGCCCTTCGAGGGATAGGGGGGCAAGAGACCCAGTACTTC

V: TRBV19
J: TRBJ2-1
size: .
D: .
length: 13
CDR3: CASSETETNEQFF
DNA: TGTGCCAGTAGCGAGACAGAAACCAATGAGCAGTTCTTC

V: TRBV28
J: TRBJ1-3
size: .
D: TRBD1
length: 16
CDR3: CASSFSTGPSGNTIYF
DNA: TGTGCCAGCAGTTTCTCGACAGGGCCCTCTGGAAACACCATATATTTT

V: TRBV18
J: TRBJ2-7
size: few
D: TRBD2
length: 16
CDR3: CASSGLAGVVGYEQYF
DNA: TGTGCCAGCTCAGGACTAGCGGGAGTGGTGGGGTACGAGCAGTACTTC

V: TRBV6-8
J: TRBJ1-5
size: .
D: .
length: 15
CDR3: CASSLAGTGYGPQHF
DNA: TGTGCCAGCAGTTTGGCAGGGACGGGATACGGGCCCCAGCATTTT

V: TRBV11-3
J: TRBJ1-2
size: .
D: .
length: 14
CDR3: CASSLTGPNYGYTF
DNA: TGTGCCAGCAGCTTGACAGGACCTAACTATGGCTACACCTTC

V: TRBV29-1
J: TRBJ1-1
size: few
D: .
length: 14
CDR3: CSAEWGATNTEAFF
DNA: TGCAGCGCCGAATGGGGGGCGACGAACACTGAAGCTTTCTTT

V: TRBV14
J: TRBJ2-7
size: few
D: TRBD2
length: 13
CDR3: CASGLAGIEKQYF
DNA: TGTGCCAGCGGACTAGCGGGGATTGAGAAGCAGTACTTC

V: TRBV28
J: TRBJ2-5
size: few
D: TRBD1
length: 14
CDR3: CASSLRDRVETQYF
DNA: TGTGCCAGCAGTTTGAGGGACAGGGTAGAGACCCAGTACTTC

V: TRBV14
J: TRBJ2-5
size: .
D: .
length: 13
CDR3: CASSRQHQETQYF
DNA: TGTGCCAGCAGCCGACAGCACCAAGAGACCCAGTACTTC

V: TRBV29-1
J: TRBJ1-3
size: .
D: .
length: 12
CDR3: CSVEAPGGTIYF
DNA: TGCAGCGTTGAAGCGCCCGGAGGTACCATATATTTT

V: TRBV9
J: TRBJ2-1
size: few
D: .
length: 16
CDR3: CASSDIGHHTKDEQFF
DNA: TGTGCCAGCAGTGATATAGGACACCATACAAAGGATGAGCAGTTCTTC

V: TRBV5-1
J: TRBJ1-1
size: .
D: .
length: 14
CDR3: CASSSGQQNTEAFF
DNA: TGCGCCAGCAGCTCGGGACAACAGAACACTGAAGCTTTCTTT

V: TRBV6-8
J: TRBJ1-2
size: medium-sized
D: TRBD1
length: 15
CDR3: CASSHRTGSNYGYTF
DNA: TGTGCCAGCAGCCACAGGACAGGGAGTAACTATGGCTACACCTTC

V: TRBV11-3
J: TRBJ2-2
size: .
D: TRBD2
length: 18
CDR3: CASSLGLAGGSSTGELFF
DNA: TGTGCCAGCAGCTTAGGGCTAGCGGGGGGATCGAGCACCGGGGAGCTGTTTTTT

V: TRBV5-1
J: TRBJ2-7
size: few
D: TRBD1
length: 15
CDR3: CASSFGGQGYYEQYF
DNA: TGCGCCAGCAGCTTTGGGGGACAGGGATACTACGAGCAGTACTTC

V: TRBV5-1
J: TRBJ2-1
size: .
D: TRBD2
length: 15
CDR3: CASSQTSGSSNEQFF
DNA: TGCGCCAGCAGCCAGACTAGCGGGAGTTCTAATGAGCAGTTCTTC

V: TRBV30
J: TRBJ1-5
size: few
D: .
length: 13
CDR3: CAWTEAYNQPQHF
DNA: TGTGCCTGGACGGAGGCCTACAATCAGCCCCAGCATTTT